This passage covers 24 T cell receptor beta chains from one sample sequenced in a study of blood T cell repertoires in COVID-19. The protocol was immunoSEQ multiplex PCR, while the TCRdb copy is restricted to in-frame clones and leaves out a portion. In the table there are around 310,000 clones, 75% to 90% of which are singletons. The sample consisted of PBMCs or T cells enriched from blood (not recorded which). The receptor source for this set is a woman between 35 and 50 years old who had recovered from COVID-19.

V gene TRBV3-1 (or the pseudogene TRBV3-2) combines with J gene TRBJ2-7; possibly TRBD2 for D (6 bases). CDR1 and CDR2 (germline): LGHDT, YNNKEL (reference sequence). Trimming took 4 bases from V and 3 from J, leaving 16 bases between them. The CDR3 contains 15 residues. CDR3 nucleotides: TGTGCCAGCAGCCCCGGACTATTGTATGTCTACGAGCAGTACTTC. It yields the protein CASSPGLLYVYEQYF.

V and J are TRBV5-4 and TRBJ2-2; D is possibly TRBD1 (6 bases). The CDR3 is made up of 14 amino acids. The germline V and J ends were trimmed by 4 bases and 7 bases, with 14 bases remaining between them. The germline V gene encodes CDR1 SGHNT and CDR2 YYREEE (reference sequence). The CDR3 DNA follows: TGTGCCAGCAGCAGCCGGGACACTAGCGGGGAGCTGTTTTTT. Translation: CASSSRDTSGELFF.

The table lists this clone with a count of one. The CDR3 nucleotides are TGTGCCTGGAGTGCAGTCGACGAGCAGTACTTC. Residues: CAWSAVDEQYF. This chain joins TRBV30 and TRBJ2-7, with D uncertain. The CDR3 extends over 11 amino acids. V dropped 1 base and J dropped 5 bases, with 6 bases sitting between them. Germline CDR1 reads GTSNPN; CDR2 reads SVGIG (reference sequence).

This sequence joins TRBV6-5 and TRBJ2-2; D not certain. The V gene's germline CDR1 is MNHEY and CDR2 SVGAGI. This CDR3 comprises 12 residues. V lost 6 bases to trimming and J lost 7 bases, with 9 bases between them. The CDR3 sequence is CASRLDIGELFF. Written as DNA, the CDR3 is TGTGCCAGCAGATTAGATATCGGGGAGCTGTTTTTT.

The chain couples TRBV6-5 to TRBJ1-4; D perhaps matches TRBD1 (5 bases). CDR1 MNHEY and CDR2 SVGAGI come from the germline V gene. Deletions cut 8 bases from V and 0 bases from J, with 13 bases between. The CDR3 covers 15 residues. CDR3 nucleotide sequence: TGTGCCAGCTGCGACAGTCATCCAACTAATGAAAAACTGTTTTTT. As protein: CASCDSHPTNEKLFF.

The chain uses TRBV11-3 and TRBJ1-3; D call uncertain. Trimming took 1 base from V and 1 from J, leaving 8 bases between them. Germline assignment: CDR1 SGHNT and CDR2 YENEEA. The CDR3 contains 15 residues. CDR3 loop: CASSLVGGSGNTIYF. CDR3 DNA sequence: TGTGCCAGCAGCTTAGTCGGAGGATCTGGAAACACCATATATTTT.

The chain joins TRBV2 to TRBJ2-7; 10 nucleotides agree with TRBD2. The CDR3 contains 15 residues. Trimming took 4 bases from V and 4 from J; bases not matched to a gene: 7. Germline CDR1 reads SNHLY; CDR2 reads FYNNEI. CDR3 sequence (DNA): TGTGCCAGCAGTGGGCTAGCGGGAGTGGTGTACGAGCAGTACTTC. Translated, it gives CASSGLAGVVYEQYF.

This chain links TRBV19 with TRBJ1-2; TRBD1 is a possible D gene (5 bases). Germline V gives CDR1 LNHDA, CDR2 SQIVND (reference sequence). The germline V and J ends were trimmed by 3 bases and 0 bases, with 11 bases remaining between them. The CDR3 consists of 15 residues. The CDR3 DNA reads TGTGCCAGTAGTATTGGATGGGGCGCTAACTATGGCTACACCTTC. This translates into CASSIGWGANYGYTF. Using reference TRBV19 and TRBJ1-2 for the parts outside the CDR3, the full variable domain is DGGITQSPKYLFRKEGQNVTLSCEQNLNHDAMYWYRQDPGQGLRLIYYSQIVNDFQKGDIAEGYSVSREKKESFPLTVTSAQKNPTAFYLCASSIGWGANYGYTFGSGTRLTVV.

The CDR3 loop is CASSRDSNTDTQYF. As DNA, the CDR3 is TGTGCCAGCAGTCGGGACTCGAACACAGATACGCAGTATTTT. The chain joins TRBV7-2 to TRBJ2-3; the D gene is possibly TRBD2 (6 bases). The CDR3 runs 14 residues. The germline V gene has CDR1 SGHTA and CDR2 FQGNSA. The V end lost 6 bases, the J end lost 2 bases, and 12 bases lay between the germline ends.

V usage is TRBV30 and J usage is TRBJ2-3, with D possibly TRBD2 on 5 matching bases. The CDR3 covers 14 residues. Germline CDR1 GTSNPN, CDR2 SVGIG (reference sequence). The V gene lost 0 bases and the J gene lost 2 bases, with 9 bases spanning the gap. The CDR3 DNA is TGTGCCTGGAGTGTAGGTAGCGACACAGATACGCAGTATTTT. It yields the protein CAWSVGSDTDTQYF.

V gene TRBV5-1 combines with J gene TRBJ2-1, with a possible D match to TRBD2 (5 bases). Per the germline V gene, CDR1 is SGHRS and CDR2 is YFSETQ. This CDR3 comprises 16 residues. The V and J ends lost 0 bases and 3 bases respectively, with 13 bases between them. The CDR3 bases are TGCGCCAGCAGCTTGGATTCTAGCCCAGGCTACAATGAGCAGTTCTTC. It specifies CASSLDSSPGYNEQFF.

V usage is TRBV9 and J usage is TRBJ2-3, with 7 bases fitting TRBD2. The CDR3 spans 15 residues. Trimming removed 5 bases from V and 4 bases from J; junction bases left unmatched: 10. The germline CDR1 and CDR2 sequences are SGDLS and YYNGEE. The CDR3 region has the DNA TGTGCCAGCAGGTCAGAAGCGGGGAATGCAGATACGCAGTATTTT. Its protein product is CASRSEAGNADTQYF.

This chain uses TRBV7-6 with TRBJ2-1; D uncertain. This CDR3 contains 16 residues. Germline V CDR1 and CDR2: SGHVS, FNYEAQ. V lost 3 bases to trimming and J lost 0 bases, with 12 bases between them. CDR3 protein: CASSFSPYDSYNEQFF. In DNA, the CDR3 is TGTGCCAGCAGCTTTAGTCCGTACGACTCCTACAATGAGCAGTTCTTC. The full variable domain, with the rest looked up from reference TRBV7-6 and TRBJ2-1, is GAGVSQSPRYKVTKRGQDVALRCDPISGHVSLYWYRQALGQGPEFLTYFNYEAQQDKSGLPNDRFSAERPEGSISTLTIQRTEQRDSAMYRCASSFSPYDSYNEQFFGPGTRLTVL.

The count of this clone is one. The chain links TRBV11-3 to TRBJ2-1; the match to TRBD2 covers 10 bases. This CDR3 contains 17 residues. V lost 2 bases and J lost 12; bases outside the gene matches: 16. The germline gives CDR1 SGHNT, CDR2 YENEEA. The CDR3 sequence is CASSLRASGSLVRGQFF. The CDR3 DNA is TGTGCCAGCAGCTTAAGGGCTAGCGGGAGTCTCGTACGGGGGCAGTTCTTC. The full variable domain, rest sourced from reference TRBV11-3 and TRBJ2-1, is EAGVVQSPRYKIIEKKQPVAFWCNPISGHNTLYWYLQNLGQGPELLIRYENEEAVDDSQLPKDRFSAERLKGVDSTLKIQPAELGDSAVYLCASSLRASGSLVRGQFFGPGTRLTVL.

This clone has just one count. The CDR3 nucleotides read TGTGCCAGCATCGACCCTGGGGAGGGCTACACCTTC. Translating it yields CASIDPGEGYTF. The V gene is TRBV5-6, the J gene TRBJ1-2, with D unresolved. This CDR3 contains 12 residues. Germline loops: CDR1 SGHDT, CDR2 YYEEEE. V lost 6 bases, J lost 8 bases, and 14 bases lay in between. The full variable domain, rest sourced from reference TRBV5-6 and TRBJ1-2, is DAGVTQSPTHLIKTRGQQVTLRCSPKSGHDTVSWYQQALGQGPQFIFQYYEEEERQRGNFPDRFSGHQFPNYSSELNVNALLLGDSALYLCASIDPGEGYTFGSGTRLTVV.

The gene calls are TRBV7-2 and TRBJ2-7; TRBD1 aligns across 12 bases. After removal of 0 bases from V and 6 bases from J, the junction contained 9 bases not matched to a gene. The CDR3 consists of 17 residues. Germline CDR1 is SGHTA and CDR2 is FQGNSA. DNA for the CDR3: TGTGCCAGCAGCTTAGCTTCGTGGGGACAGGGGGCTGGCGAGCAGTACTTC. Translation: CASSLASWGQGAGEQYF. Using reference TRBV7-2 and TRBJ2-7 for the parts outside the CDR3, the full variable domain is GAGVSQSPSNKVTEKGKDVELRCDPISGHTALYWYRQSLGQGLEFLIYFQGNSAPDKSGLPSDRFSAERTGGSVSTLTIQRTQQEDSAVYLCASSLASWGQGAGEQYFGPGTRLTVT.

This clone is a singleton in its sample. The J gene is TRBJ2-7, the V gene TRBV19; D remains unclear. Germline V CDR1 and CDR2: LNHDA, SQIVND (reference sequence). The CDR3 spans 11 residues. Deletions cut 5 bases from V and 3 bases from J, with 5 bases between. The CDR3 spells CASSSYYEQYF. The CDR3 DNA sequence: TGTGCCAGTAGTTCGTACTACGAGCAGTACTTC.

The rearrangement links TRBV7-2 to TRBJ2-7; 7 nucleotides agree with TRBD2. CDR3 length: 13 amino acids. Germline lookup yields CDR1 SGHTA and CDR2 FQGNSA. V shed 1 base and J 7 bases; nucleotides not matched to a gene: 4. DNA of the CDR3: TGTGCCAGCAGCTTAGAGACTAGCTGGGAGCAGTACTTC. This codes for CASSLETSWEQYF.

The genes are TRBV11-3 and TRBJ2-7, with a tentative D call TRBD2 (5 bases). The length of the CDR3 is 15 residues. CDR1 SGHNT and CDR2 YENEEA come from the germline V gene. The V end was cut by 2 bases, the J end by 0 bases, with 11 bases between. CDR3 nucleotide sequence: TGTGCCAGCAGCTTAACCCGGACTCTCTCCTACGAGCAGTACTTC. It codes for CASSLTRTLSYEQYF.

The chain employs TRBV3-1 (or the pseudogene TRBV3-2) and TRBJ1-4; 7 bases are shared with TRBD1. Trimming removed 1 base from V and 8 bases from J; junction bases left unmatched: 10. The CDR3 sequence is 16 residues long. CDR1 is LGHDT, CDR2 YNNKEL, per germline (reference sequence). In nucleotides, the CDR3 is TGTGCCAGCAGCCAAGGTTCCGGGACAGTGAGGGAAAAACTGTTTTTT. The encoded protein is CASSQGSGTVREKLFF.

The chain employs TRBV28 and TRBJ1-4, with D possibly matching TRBD1 (5 bases). Germline assignment: CDR1 MDHEN and CDR2 SYDVKM. With 4 bases removed from V and 6 bases from J, the gap between germline ends came to 21 bases. CDR3 length: 17 residues. CDR3: CASSSPGVGAGDEKLFF. The CDR3, as DNA: TGTGCCAGCAGTTCCCCGGGGGTAGGGGCCGGGGATGAAAAACTGTTTTTT.

This chain connects TRBV10-3 to TRBJ2-1, with 7 nucleotides matching TRBD2. Germline CDR1 ENHRY, CDR2 SYGVKD. V was pared by 6 bases and J by 6 bases, with 8 bases of the junction left unmatched. There are 14 residues in the CDR3. CDR3 sequence: CAIRGAGGGNEQFF. For the CDR3, the DNA is TGTGCCATCAGGGGAGCTGGGGGGGGCAATGAGCAGTTCTTC.

This chain links TRBV28 with TRBJ1-1, with D uncertain. CDR1 and CDR2 (germline): MDHEN, SYDVKM. Trimming shortened V by 7 bases and J by 0 bases, and 12 bases separated the two germline ends. The CDR3 covers 14 residues. The CDR3 bases are TGTGCCAGCACCGGGAATATATTGAACACTGAAGCTTTCTTT. The encoded protein is CASTGNILNTEAFF.

This chain joins TRBV19 and TRBJ1-6, with 7 nucleotides matching TRBD1. CDR1 is LNHDA, CDR2 SQIVND, per germline (reference sequence). V dropped 8 bases and J dropped 6; count of bases not matched to a gene: 7. This CDR3 region has 14 residues. The CDR3 loop reads CASRDREFNSPLHF. In DNA, the CDR3 is TGTGCCAGTCGCGACAGGGAGTTTAATTCACCCCTCCACTTT.